This is a list of T cell receptor beta chains from one sample in a study of blood T cell repertoires in COVID-19. Assay used: immunoSEQ multiplex PCR; TCRdb lists only in-frame clones, some missing. Of 300,000 to 350,000 clones detected, 75% to 95% appear once; the ten largest clones hold around 6.8%. The sample consisted of peripheral blood. Receptors originate from a woman under 40 with COVID-19, enrolled during active disease. Each CDR3 is given without its conserved first and last residue.

TRBJ1-1 | TRBV29-1 | SVRTAKAF
TRBJ1-1 | TRBV2 | AKGRGSSTEAF
TRBJ2-1 | TRBV18 | ASSPLAGDNEQF
TRBJ1-5 | TRBV7-8 | ASSRKDWYSNQPQH
TRBJ2-2 | TRBV2 | AYSKREATGELF
TRBJ2-1 | TRBV13 | ASSSRGGDEQF
TRBJ1-1 | TRBV6-5 | ASTGTVMNTEAF
TRBJ2-3 | TRBV7-6 | ASSLIQSRGSTDTQY
TRBJ1-5 | TRBV6-5 | ASCLGPGNQPQH
TRBJ2-7 | TRBV7-6 | ASSLRVGGYEQY
TRBJ1-3 | TRBV4-1 | ASSPSTGNTIY
TRBJ2-5 | TRBV12-3/TRBV12-4 | ASSLLETQY
TRBJ2-7 | TRBV7-2 | ASSSGLAGGAYEQY
TRBJ2-3 | TRBV5-6 | ASSFEGTDTQY
TRBJ2-5 | TRBV10-3 | AISESPGLAGVGTQETQY
TRBJ2-3 | TRBV19 | ASSHDLAVGTDTQY
TRBJ2-7 | TRBV7-9 | ASSSPLAGDYEQY
TRBJ2-2 | TRBV6-2/TRBV6-3 | ASSSGTGLGELF
TRBJ1-4 | TRBV2 | ASSDRGGSEKLF
TRBJ2-1 | TRBV28 | ASSFLRTSGRGINYNEQF
TRBJ2-5 | TRBV12-5 | ASGSRLGGTETQY
TRBJ1-1 | TRBV24-1 | ATEGGTEAF
TRBJ2-1 | TRBV5-1 | ASAPQAGVSNEQF
TRBJ2-7 | TRBV21-1 | ASSTTPEGLGRSSYEQY
TRBJ1-2 | TRBV28 | AGQRMDNSAGYT
TRBJ2-7 | TRBV28 | ASSLTGGIRYEQY
TRBJ2-1 | TRBV7-9 | ASSPMGGIWNEQF
TRBJ2-7 | TRBV7-8 | ASSLGGGKEAGYEQY
TRBJ2-3 | TRBV4-3 | ASSQDLTGGTDTQY
TRBJ1-4 | TRBV27 | ASSFTATNEKLF
TRBJ1-2 | TRBV5-1 | ASSLAGAMDYGYT
TRBJ2-2 | TRBV7-2 | ASSLALGTIGELF
TRBJ1-1 | TRBV30 | AWNRGPNTEAF
TRBJ2-2 | TRBV19 | ASSGPIRPPYTGELF
TRBJ1-6 | TRBV18 | ASSEQGFYNSPLH
TRBJ2-7 | TRBV6-1 | ASSEPSGSYEQY
TRBJ1-1 | TRBV6-5 | ASSYNSGGLNTEAF
TRBJ2-5 | TRBV28 | ASNQAGGQTQY
TRBJ2-1 | TRBV5-1 | ASSLEGRGSSEQF
TRBJ1-2 | TRBV19 | ASSIRGADGYT